One TCR beta chain is described in this entry. This record belongs to a study of untreated major depressive disorder. Trimming left V 6 bases short and J 12 bases short, with 14 bases between. CDR1 is DFQATT and CDR2 is SNEGSKA in the germline V gene (reference sequence). The CDR3 runs to 10 residues. Generated by immunoSEQ multiplex PCR, the TCRdb table keeps only in-frame clones and is missing some. The sample has 20,000 or so clones; over 75% are singletons. Sequencing used CD4+ T cells from PBMCs. This TCR derives from a woman in her thirties in good health. The chain recombines TRBV20-1 with TRBJ1-1; no definite D call. CDR3 amino acids: CSAGIGETFF. CDR3 DNA sequence: TGCAGTGCAGGGATAGGTGAGACTTTCTTT.